The 14 T cell receptor beta chains below come from one sample, sequenced in a study of post-analysis software for immune sequencing data. Study-wide results and caveats: In patients, a few TRBV segments were more frequent than in controls, with TRBV5-6, TRBV5-1 and TRBV20-1 among them.

The TCR beta cDNA libraries contained unique molecular identifiers. Using its own MiXCR run on the PCR reads, TCRdb lists one record per CDR3 protein. The sample includes roughly 620,000 distinct CDR3 sequences, roughly 40% of them seen just once. Their cognate antigens are unknown. Sample: blood. These receptors were collected from a girl aged 10-17 years with multiple sclerosis.

This chain uses TRBV2 with TRBJ2-3; TRBD2 is a possible D gene (5 bases). CDR3 length: 15 amino acids. Germline assignment: CDR1 SNHLY and CDR2 FYNNEI. Between the trimmed V and J ends, which lost 11 bases and 0 bases, there was a span of 18 bases. CDR3 region: CALGVSGASTDTQYF. The CDR3 coding sequence is TGTGCCTTAGGAGTCAGCGGAGCTAGCACAGATACGCAGTATTTT.

The rearrangement joins TRBV7-2 to TRBJ1-5; D is unresolved. The germline CDR1 and CDR2 sequences are SGHTA and FQGNSA. The CDR3 sequence is 16 residues long. Trimming cost V 1 base and J 6 bases, with 16 bases left between them. CDR3 DNA sequence: TGTGCCAGCAGCTTAGTCTCAGGTGGTTTCGGTCAGCCCCAGCATTTT. It is translated as CASSLVSGGFGQPQHF.

The rearrangement links TRBV3-1 to TRBJ2-3; D not resolved. CDR3 size: 13 residues. Per the germline V gene, CDR1 is LGHDT and CDR2 is YNNKEL (reference sequence). The V end lost 1 base, the J end lost 2 bases, and 4 bases lay between the germline ends. CDR3 nucleotides: TGTGCCAGCAGCCAAGCGCCCACAGATACGCAGTATTTT. Translation: CASSQAPTDTQYF.

The rearrangement uses TRBV19 and TRBJ2-7; maybe TRBD1 (5 bases). V shed 5 bases and J shed 0 bases, with 11 bases lying between them. Germline V gives CDR1 LNHDA, CDR2 SQIVND (reference sequence). The CDR3 consists of 14 residues. CDR3 loop: CASSPQTASYEQYF. The CDR3 bases are TGTGCCAGTAGTCCACAGACAGCCTCCTACGAGCAGTACTTC.

The chain recombines TRBV11-2 with TRBJ1-1; D uncertain. Germline V gives CDR1 SGHAT, CDR2 FQNNGV. This CDR3 comprises 14 residues. V lost 4 bases to trimming and J lost 2 bases, with 11 bases between them. CDR3 protein: CASSSPWANTEAFF. The DNA for the CDR3 is TGTGCCAGCAGCTCCCCATGGGCAAACACTGAAGCTTTCTTT. Full variable domain (missing parts from reference TRBV11-2 and TRBJ1-1): EAGVAQSPRYKIIEKRQSVAFWCNPISGHATLYWYQQILGQGPKLLIQFQNNGVVDDSQLPKDRFSAERLKGVDSTLKIQPAKLEDSAVYLCASSSPWANTEAFFGQGTRLTVV.

The chain uses TRBV7-9 and TRBJ1-1, with D unresolved. Germline V gene lookup returns CDR1 SEHNR and CDR2 FQNEAQ (reference sequence). This CDR3 comprises 14 residues. The V gene lost 2 bases and the J gene lost 2 bases, with 9 bases spanning the gap. The CDR3 region has the DNA TGTGCCAGCAGCTTATTCCCCGAAAACACTGAAGCTTTCTTT. Protein product: CASSLFPENTEAFF.

The sample holds a few counts of this clonotype. The chain uses TRBV7-9 and TRBJ2-1; D gene uncertain. The germline V gene has CDR1 SEHNR and CDR2 FQNEAQ (reference sequence). The CDR3 has 13 amino acids. Trimming shortened V by 1 base and J by 9 bases, and 10 bases separated the two germline ends. DNA of the CDR3: TGTGCCAGCAGCTTAGATAGTCGTTCTGAGCAGTTCTTC. It yields the protein CASSLDSRSEQFF.

The J gene is TRBJ2-1, the V gene TRBV12-3 or TRBV12-4; either TRBD1 or TRBD2 may fit D (7 bases each). Between the trimmed V and J ends, which lost 6 bases and 1 base, there was a span of 13 bases. CDR3 size: 15 residues. CDR3 DNA sequence: TGTGCCAGCAGCTCCCAGGGGGGGTCCTACAATGAGCAGTTCTTC. It encodes CASSSQGGSYNEQFF.

This clonotype was seen only a few times. The V call is TRBV7-9, the J call TRBJ2-6, with D perhaps matching TRBD2 (5 bases). Germline V CDR1 and CDR2: SEHNR, FQNEAQ (reference sequence). The CDR3 runs 15 residues. Trimming took off 6 bases at V and 0 bases at J, with 9 bases between the two ends. The CDR3 DNA is TGTGCCAGCAGGGGAGAAGGCTCTGGGGCCAACGTCCTGACTTTC. Protein: CASRGEGSGANVLTF.

The rearrangement links TRBV5-5 to TRBJ2-7; D gene unclear. This CDR3 has 13 residues. Germline CDR1 reads SGHKS; CDR2 reads YYEKEE (reference sequence). Trimming removed 4 bases at V and 2 bases at J, with 10 bases between. The CDR3, as DNA: TGTGCCAGCAGCATAAAGACCACCTACGAGCAGTACTTC. As protein: CASSIKTTYEQYF.

A remark on this clonotype: An end of the junction differs from the germline gene, which may be a read error. The chain recombines TRBV7-9 with TRBJ2-3, with 11 bases matching TRBD2. Germline V lookup: CDR1 SEHNR, CDR2 FQNEAQ (reference sequence). CDR3 length equals 18 residues. The CDR3 spells CAGSLGLAGWRSTDTQYF. The DNA of the CDR3 is TGTGCCGGCAGCTTAGGACTAGCGGGTTGGAGGAGCACAGATACGCAGTATTTT.

The chain couples TRBV5-6 to TRBJ2-7, with D perhaps being TRBD1 or TRBD2 (5 bases each). The CDR3 runs 16 residues. In germline, CDR1 is SGHDT, CDR2 YYEEEE. V lost 0 bases and J 3 bases, leaving 16 bases between the germline ends. The chain's CDR3 is CASSLATRGPHYEQYF. CDR3 in DNA: TGTGCCAGCAGCTTGGCTACTAGGGGACCACACTACGAGCAGTACTTC.

This clonotype was seen once. CDR3 residues: CASSRTGGFDGYTF. CDR3 in DNA: TGTGCCAGCAGCCGGACAGGGGGCTTCGATGGCTACACCTTC. The rearrangement links TRBV12-3 or TRBV12-4 to TRBJ1-2, with 11 positions matching TRBD1. The junction had 6 bases not matched to a gene; V was cut back by 6 bases and J by 6 bases. CDR3 length: 14 amino acids.

The sample holds a few counts of this clonotype. The V gene is TRBV12-3 or TRBV12-4, the J gene TRBJ2-1; 7 bases map to TRBD2. V lost 8 bases to trimming and J lost 12 bases; unmatched junction nucleotides: 7. The CDR3 loop spans 11 amino acids. In DNA form, the CDR3 reads TGTGCCAGCGGGTCCAGCGGGGTGCAGTTCTTC. It codes for CASGSSGVQFF.